Listed below are T cell receptor beta chains from one sample, sequenced in a study of blood T cell repertoires in COVID-19. Assay: immunoSEQ multiplex PCR; the TCRdb copy retains only in-frame clones and omits some. The data hold approximately 150,000 clones, with about 86% observed a single time. Material: peripheral blood. Receptors were obtained from a woman aged 45-60 years with active or convalescent COVID-19. Each CDR3 is given with its conserved first and last residue. Each record gives: D gene, J gene, clone size, V gene, CDR3 DNA, CDR3 protein. A D gene is named only where the DNA matches it firmly. Rows may omit the clone size; those that give it use once, few, many or a size class.

d_call: TRBD1
j_call: TRBJ2-2
clone_size: -
v_call: TRBV3-1/TRBV3-2
cdr3_nt: TGTGCCAGCAGCCAAGATCTTGGGACAGTTACCACCGGGGAGCTGTTTTTT
cdr3_aa: CASSQDLGTVTTGELFF

d_call: -
j_call: TRBJ1-6
clone_size: -
v_call: TRBV3-1/TRBV3-2
cdr3_nt: TGTGCCAGCAGCCCAGACAGGCGAAATTCACCCCTCCACTTT
cdr3_aa: CASSPDRRNSPLHF

d_call: -
j_call: TRBJ2-1
clone_size: once
v_call: TRBV4-2
cdr3_nt: TGTGCCAGCAGCCAAGTCGGAGTAGCATGGAATGAGCAGTTCTTC
cdr3_aa: CASSQVGVAWNEQFF

d_call: TRBD1
j_call: TRBJ1-3
clone_size: once
v_call: TRBV28
cdr3_nt: TGTGCCAGCAGTTTACCTCCCATCCGGGACAGGGCAGAAACGAGATCTGGAAACACCATATATTTT
cdr3_aa: CASSLPPIRDRAETRSGNTIYF

d_call: -
j_call: TRBJ2-1
clone_size: -
v_call: TRBV29-1
cdr3_nt: TGCAGCGTATCCTTACTACAGGGTGGACAGTTCTTC
cdr3_aa: CSVSLLQGGQFF

d_call: -
j_call: TRBJ2-7
clone_size: -
v_call: TRBV5-3
cdr3_nt: TGTGCCAGAAGCTTGTGGAGGGCAGTTTACTACGAGCAGTACTTC
cdr3_aa: CARSLWRAVYYEQYF

d_call: TRBD1
j_call: TRBJ1-1
clone_size: -
v_call: TRBV18
cdr3_nt: TGTGCCAGCTCACCCGGACAGGGAGCGGACACTGAAGCTTTCTTT
cdr3_aa: CASSPGQGADTEAFF

d_call: TRBD1
j_call: TRBJ1-5
clone_size: -
v_call: TRBV3-1/TRBV3-2
cdr3_nt: TGTGCCAGCAGCCAAGCCGGGACAGGGGGGAATCAGCCCCAGCATTTT
cdr3_aa: CASSQAGTGGNQPQHF

d_call: TRBD1
j_call: TRBJ1-2
clone_size: -
v_call: TRBV27
cdr3_nt: TGTGCCAGCAGTTTCGGGACAGGGGGTCGATATGGCTACACCTTC
cdr3_aa: CASSFGTGGRYGYTF

d_call: TRBD1
j_call: TRBJ1-6
clone_size: few
v_call: TRBV10-3
cdr3_nt: TGTGCCATCAGTAACTTGGGACAGATCGATAATTCACCCCTCCACTTT
cdr3_aa: CAISNLGQIDNSPLHF

d_call: -
j_call: TRBJ1-2
clone_size: -
v_call: TRBV18
cdr3_nt: TGTGCCAGCTCACCATCGGCAGGTCCCCTTAAAGGCTACACCTTC
cdr3_aa: CASSPSAGPLKGYTF

d_call: -
j_call: TRBJ1-6
clone_size: -
v_call: TRBV27
cdr3_nt: TGTGCCAGCAGTTTACGGTGGCCGCGCGGAAATAATTCACCCCTCCACTTT
cdr3_aa: CASSLRWPRGNNSPLHF

d_call: TRBD1
j_call: TRBJ1-1
clone_size: -
v_call: TRBV4-1
cdr3_nt: TGCGCCAGCAGCGAACCGGGACAGCTGAACACTGAAGCTTTCTTT
cdr3_aa: CASSEPGQLNTEAFF

d_call: -
j_call: TRBJ1-2
clone_size: -
v_call: TRBV20-1
cdr3_nt: TGCAGTGCTAGTGGACGCAGGGGAAACTATGGCTACACCTTC
cdr3_aa: CSASGRRGNYGYTF

d_call: TRBD1
j_call: TRBJ2-7
clone_size: -
v_call: TRBV10-2
cdr3_nt: TGCGCCAGCAGTGACGGGACAGGGGACCGCCCGCCGTACTTC
cdr3_aa: CASSDGTGDRPPYF

d_call: -
j_call: TRBJ1-3
clone_size: -
v_call: TRBV30
cdr3_nt: TGTGCCTGGACGGGAGGGAGGCTAGGCTCTGGAAACACCATATATTTT
cdr3_aa: CAWTGGRLGSGNTIYF

d_call: TRBD1
j_call: TRBJ2-3
clone_size: -
v_call: TRBV5-1
cdr3_nt: TGCGCCAGCAGCTGGGGGACAGTCGTGAGCACAGATACGCAGTATTTT
cdr3_aa: CASSWGTVVSTDTQYF

d_call: TRBD2
j_call: TRBJ2-1
clone_size: -
v_call: TRBV5-4
cdr3_nt: TGTGCCAGCAGCTTGACTAGCGGGAGTCTTGTGGGGGTTGAGCAGTTCTTC
cdr3_aa: CASSLTSGSLVGVEQFF

d_call: TRBD1
j_call: TRBJ1-5
clone_size: -
v_call: TRBV24-1
cdr3_nt: TGTGCCACCAGTGAGGGACAGGGGATCGAGCCCCAGCATTTT
cdr3_aa: CATSEGQGIEPQHF

d_call: -
j_call: TRBJ1-5
clone_size: -
v_call: TRBV27
cdr3_nt: TGTGCCAGCAGCACGTCGAGCGGGGTAGGCAATCAGCCCCAGCATTTT
cdr3_aa: CASSTSSGVGNQPQHF

d_call: -
j_call: TRBJ1-5
clone_size: -
v_call: TRBV27
cdr3_nt: TGTGCCAGCAGTTTAAGGGGGACGGTTAATAGCAATCAGCCCCAGCATTTT
cdr3_aa: CASSLRGTVNSNQPQHF

d_call: -
j_call: TRBJ1-1
clone_size: -
v_call: TRBV5-1
cdr3_nt: TGCGCCAGCAGCCTCTTAACGGACAGTAACACTGAAGCTTTCTTT
cdr3_aa: CASSLLTDSNTEAFF

d_call: -
j_call: TRBJ2-5
clone_size: once
v_call: TRBV19
cdr3_nt: TGTGCCAGTAGTATCCTATACAGCCTACAAGAGACCCAGTACTTC
cdr3_aa: CASSILYSLQETQYF

d_call: -
j_call: TRBJ2-5
clone_size: -
v_call: TRBV7-2
cdr3_nt: TGTGCCAGCAGCTTCGGCAGGCTTCAAGAGACCCAGTACTTC
cdr3_aa: CASSFGRLQETQYF

d_call: TRBD2
j_call: TRBJ2-3
clone_size: -
v_call: TRBV7-6
cdr3_nt: TGTGCCAGCAGCTTAAAACTAGCGGGAGGGCGGGGCACAGATACGCAGTATTTT
cdr3_aa: CASSLKLAGGRGTDTQYF

d_call: TRBD1
j_call: TRBJ1-1
clone_size: -
v_call: TRBV10-3
cdr3_nt: TGTGCCATCGCTCAAGGGGGCGACACTGAAGCTTTCTTT
cdr3_aa: CAIAQGGDTEAFF

d_call: -
j_call: TRBJ2-3
clone_size: -
v_call: TRBV7-2
cdr3_nt: TGTGCCAGCAGCCTACTGGCAGATACGCAGTATTTT
cdr3_aa: CASSLLADTQYF

d_call: TRBD1
j_call: TRBJ1-1
clone_size: -
v_call: TRBV4-3
cdr3_nt: TGCGCCAGCAGCCACGGGACAGAAGAGAACACTGAAGCTTTCTTT
cdr3_aa: CASSHGTEENTEAFF

d_call: TRBD2
j_call: TRBJ2-1
clone_size: -
v_call: TRBV7-2
cdr3_nt: TGTGCCAGCAGCCCCATTTCGGGAGGGCCTTGGAATGAGCAGTTCTTC
cdr3_aa: CASSPISGGPWNEQFF

d_call: -
j_call: TRBJ2-1
clone_size: -
v_call: TRBV15
cdr3_nt: TGTGCCACCAGCTCACAGGGATACAATGAGCAGTTCTTC
cdr3_aa: CATSSQGYNEQFF

d_call: -
j_call: TRBJ2-7
clone_size: -
v_call: TRBV28
cdr3_nt: TGTGCCAGCAGGCTAGGGGGCTCCTACGAGCAGTACTTC
cdr3_aa: CASRLGGSYEQYF

d_call: TRBD1
j_call: TRBJ2-7
clone_size: once
v_call: TRBV19
cdr3_nt: TGTGCCAGTAGTAGACAGGGTCGGGACGAGCAGTACTTC
cdr3_aa: CASSRQGRDEQYF

d_call: TRBD1
j_call: TRBJ1-5
clone_size: -
v_call: TRBV5-5
cdr3_nt: TGTGCCAGCAGCTACAGGGGGATGGATAATCAGCCCCAGCATTTT
cdr3_aa: CASSYRGMDNQPQHF

d_call: -
j_call: TRBJ2-1
clone_size: -
v_call: TRBV16
cdr3_nt: TGTGCCAGCAGCGCGGACAGCAATGAGCAGTTCTTC
cdr3_aa: CASSADSNEQFF

d_call: TRBD1
j_call: TRBJ2-3
clone_size: -
v_call: TRBV5-1
cdr3_nt: TGCGCCAGCAGCACAGGACCCACAGGGGCCGGAGATACGCAGTATTTT
cdr3_aa: CASSTGPTGAGDTQYF

d_call: TRBD1
j_call: TRBJ1-1
clone_size: -
v_call: TRBV15
cdr3_nt: TGTGCCACCAGCAGCTACGGACAGGTTTTGGCTGAAGCTTTCTTT
cdr3_aa: CATSSYGQVLAEAFF

d_call: -
j_call: TRBJ2-4
clone_size: -
v_call: TRBV19
cdr3_nt: TGTGCCAGTAGTACGACAGGAGCCAAAAACATTCAGTACTTC
cdr3_aa: CASSTTGAKNIQYF

d_call: -
j_call: TRBJ1-1
clone_size: -
v_call: TRBV11-2
cdr3_nt: TGTGCCAGCAGCCTTAGGGGACAAAGTTCTACTGAAGCTTTCTTT
cdr3_aa: CASSLRGQSSTEAFF

d_call: TRBD1
j_call: TRBJ2-7
clone_size: few
v_call: TRBV2
cdr3_nt: TGTGCCAGCAGCCGTCGACAGGGTCACGAGCAGTACTTC
cdr3_aa: CASSRRQGHEQYF

d_call: -
j_call: TRBJ1-6
clone_size: -
v_call: TRBV12-3/TRBV12-4
cdr3_nt: TGTGCCAGCAGTTTAAACAGCAAGGCACCCCTCCACTTT
cdr3_aa: CASSLNSKAPLHF

d_call: TRBD2
j_call: TRBJ2-3
clone_size: -
v_call: TRBV6-2/TRBV6-3
cdr3_nt: TGTGCCAGCAGTTTCTCACTAGCGGGAGTGCGAGATACGCAGTATTTT
cdr3_aa: CASSFSLAGVRDTQYF

d_call: -
j_call: TRBJ1-2
clone_size: -
v_call: TRBV19
cdr3_nt: TGTGCCAGCAGTCTAGGCCAGATGGTGGGCTACACCTTC
cdr3_aa: CASSLGQMVGYTF

d_call: -
j_call: TRBJ2-5
clone_size: once
v_call: TRBV7-8
cdr3_nt: TGTGCCAGCAGCCCTCGGTGGGAGACCCAGTACTTC
cdr3_aa: CASSPRWETQYF

d_call: -
j_call: TRBJ1-1
clone_size: few
v_call: TRBV18
cdr3_nt: TGTGCCAGCTCACCGTCAAGTAGCACTGAAGCTTTCTTT
cdr3_aa: CASSPSSSTEAFF

d_call: TRBD2
j_call: TRBJ2-1
clone_size: -
v_call: TRBV5-1
cdr3_nt: TGCGCCAGCAGCTTGGCGAGACTAGCAGATGGGGACAATGAGCAGTTCTTC
cdr3_aa: CASSLARLADGDNEQFF

d_call: TRBD1
j_call: TRBJ2-1
clone_size: -
v_call: TRBV6-6
cdr3_nt: TGTGCCAGCAGTTACTCGGGACAGAGTTACAATGAGCAGTTCTTC
cdr3_aa: CASSYSGQSYNEQFF

d_call: -
j_call: TRBJ1-1
clone_size: once
v_call: TRBV28
cdr3_nt: TGTGCCAGCACCCTGGCGACAGGTAGGGGAACTGAAGCTTTCTTT
cdr3_aa: CASTLATGRGTEAFF

d_call: -
j_call: TRBJ1-1
clone_size: -
v_call: TRBV7-9
cdr3_nt: TGTGCCAGCAGCTTAGTCATGGTAAGAGCTGAAGCTTTCTTT
cdr3_aa: CASSLVMVRAEAFF

d_call: -
j_call: TRBJ1-6
clone_size: few
v_call: TRBV19
cdr3_nt: TGTGCCAGTAGTATAGCAGCGAATAATTCACCCCTCCACTTT
cdr3_aa: CASSIAANNSPLHF

d_call: -
j_call: TRBJ2-2
clone_size: -
v_call: TRBV28
cdr3_nt: TGTGCCAGCAGTTTTAGGCAGGACTACACCGGGGAGCTGTTTTTT
cdr3_aa: CASSFRQDYTGELFF

d_call: -
j_call: TRBJ1-4
clone_size: -
v_call: TRBV4-3
cdr3_nt: TGCGCCAGCAGCCAAGATCTTGGGGGCGCTCATCAGAGGGGGATTAATGAAAAACTGTTTTTT
cdr3_aa: CASSQDLGGAHQRGINEKLFF

d_call: TRBD2
j_call: TRBJ2-3
clone_size: -
v_call: TRBV12-5
cdr3_nt: TGTGCTAGCAATCCTAAGCGGGACAGCACAGATACGCAGTATTTT
cdr3_aa: CASNPKRDSTDTQYF

d_call: -
j_call: TRBJ2-7
clone_size: -
v_call: TRBV29-1
cdr3_nt: TGCAGCGAATTACAGGGTTCCTACGAGCAGTACTTC
cdr3_aa: CSELQGSYEQYF

d_call: TRBD2
j_call: TRBJ2-7
clone_size: -
v_call: TRBV6-2/TRBV6-3
cdr3_nt: TGTGCCAGCAGTTACTCCGGGACTAGCGGGAACTACGAGCAGTACTTC
cdr3_aa: CASSYSGTSGNYEQYF

d_call: -
j_call: TRBJ1-1
clone_size: -
v_call: TRBV19
cdr3_nt: TGTGCCAGTAGTGAAGGGGCCTCGAGACTCACTGAAGCTTTCTTT
cdr3_aa: CASSEGASRLTEAFF